This paragraph covers one T cell receptor (beta chain) sequence. Its antigen is undetermined. The sample originates from a study of T cells in localized non-small cell lung cancer. Study-wide results and caveats: Adjacent lung held a median roughly 50 of the top 100 tumor clones. Longer overall survival was linked to higher blood T cell density.

The data were produced by immunoSEQ multiplex PCR, yet TCRdb's version contains in-frame clones alone and is incomplete. The sample records 35,000 to 45,000 clones, 88% being singletons. Per germline, CDR1 SGHNT and CDR2 YYREEE (reference sequence). The V end was cut by 3 bases, the J end by 2 bases, with 8 bases between. This CDR3 is 13 amino acids long. This rearrangement joins TRBV5-4 to TRBJ2-5, with D perhaps matching TRBD1 (6 bases). The TCR sequence derives from a female donor over 55 with stage I squamous cell lung carcinoma. The source material was peripheral blood, sampled before any cancer treatment. The CDR3 DNA is TGTGCCAGCAGCTACAGGGATCAAGAGACCCAGTACTTC. Its protein is CASSYRDQETQYF.